The 7 T cell receptor beta chains below come from one sample, sequenced in a study of blood T cell repertoires in COVID-19. The data were produced by immunoSEQ multiplex PCR, yet TCRdb's version contains in-frame clones alone and is incomplete. In the table there are roughly 150,000 clones, under 90% of which are singletons. Material: PBMCs or T cells enriched from blood (not recorded which). These receptors were obtained from a woman in her fifties or sixties who had recovered from COVID-19.

This chain connects TRBV5-1 to TRBJ1-2; 9 nucleotides match TRBD1. The germline V gene has CDR1 SGHRS and CDR2 YFSETQ. V gave up 0 bases and J gave up 3 bases; unmatched junction bases: 3. The CDR3 is 15 amino acids. The CDR3 coding sequence is TGCGCCAGCAGCTTGGGTACAGGGGGCGACTATGGCTACACCTTC. Its protein product is CASSLGTGGDYGYTF. Filled out from reference TRBV5-1 and TRBJ1-2, the complete variable domain reads KAGVTQTPRYLIKTRGQQVTLSCSPISGHRSVSWYQQTPGQGLQFLFEYFSETQRNKGNFPGRFSGRQFSNSRSEMNVSTLELGDSALYLCASSLGTGGDYGYTFGSGTRLTVV.

The rearrangement links TRBV5-1 to TRBJ1-2; possible D gene TRBD1, 6 bases. Trimming removed 4 bases from V and 0 bases from J, with 13 bases in between. Germline V CDR1 and CDR2: SGHRS, YFSETQ. This CDR3 is built from 15 residues. The CDR3 DNA reads TGCGCCAGCAGCCCAGGGGCCGGGGCTAACTATGGCTACACCTTC. It translates to CASSPGAGANYGYTF.

The chain is built from TRBV2 and TRBJ1-2; D might be TRBD1 (5 bases). V shed 8 bases and J shed 4 bases, with 14 bases lying between them. This CDR3 is 13 amino acids long. Germline V gene sequence: CDR1 SNHLY, CDR2 FYNNEI. The CDR3 spells CASGPGGGYGYTF. Here the CDR3 DNA reads TGTGCCAGCGGGCCTGGGGGGGGCTATGGCTACACCTTC.

The chain employs TRBV27 and TRBJ2-2, with 9 bases aligning to TRBD2. Losses at the gene ends were 4 bases for V and 4 bases for J; bases not matched to a gene: 10. Germline lookup yields CDR1 MNHEY and CDR2 SMNVEV (reference sequence). The CDR3 consists of 17 residues. The CDR3 DNA is TGTGCCAGCAGTTCCTCGACTAGCGGAGGGCCCACCGGGGAGCTGTTTTTT. Encoded protein: CASSSSTSGGPTGELFF.

The CDR3 DNA reads as TGTGCCAGCAGGTCCGGGACAGTCGCTTGGGGCTACACCTTC. Amino acid sequence: CASRSGTVAWGYTF. The gene calls are TRBV7-9 and TRBJ1-2; 7 nucleotides agree with TRBD1. With V trimmed by 6 bases and J by 8 bases, 12 bases remained unmatched. The CDR3 length is 14 residues. CDR1 and CDR2 (germline): SEHNR, FQNEAQ (reference sequence).

The chain is built from TRBV6-5 and TRBJ1-2; D is perhaps TRBD1 (6 bases). Germline loops: CDR1 MNHEY, CDR2 SVGAGI. Trimming left V 4 bases short and J 6 bases short, with 9 bases between. The CDR3 totals 12 residues. The CDR3 DNA reads as TGTGCCAGCAGTTTTCACAGGGATGGCTACACCTTC. This gives the protein CASSFHRDGYTF.

J is TRBJ2-7 and V is TRBV21-1; no check of the table's D call, TRBD2, against the DNA was made. TRBV21-1 is recorded as a pseudogene. The CDR3 runs 13 residues. This CDR3 reads CATLAGAPYEQYF. The CDR3 DNA sequence: TGTGCCACACTAGCGGGGGCCCCCTACGAGCAGTACTTC.